This is a list of T cell receptor beta chains from one sample in a study of regulatory T cells in long-lasting Graves disease. TCRdb reprocessed the multiplex PCR reads via MiXCR and lists one record per CDR3 protein. The repertoire holds hundreds of thousands of distinct CDR3 sequences, with over 15% as singletons. The same data also contributed to another study, on T cells in Graves' hyperthyroidism and ophthalmopathy.

Here the sequenced sample was peripheral blood mononuclear cells (PBMCs), taken at new diagnosis, from a patient treated with antithyroid drugs. These receptors originate from a man in his forties with Graves disease. Both conserved end residues are part of each CDR3. The D gene is left open where the match is weak. A row's size may be missing; if present it is once, few, many or a size class.

v_call	d_call	j_call	clone_size	cdr3_aa	cdr3_nt
TRBV2	NA	TRBJ2-3	NA	CARTPGGDGSTDTQYF	TGTGCCAGAACCCCCGGAGGGGACGGGAGCACAGATACGCAGTATTTT
TRBV9	NA	TRBJ2-5	NA	CASSPRGPGETQYF	TGTGCCAGCAGCCCACGGGGGCCCGGGGAGACCCAGTACTTC
TRBV28	NA	TRBJ2-7	many	CASTGSSYEQYF	TGTGCCAGCACAGGGAGCTCCTACGAGCAGTACTTC
TRBV10-3	TRBD1	TRBJ1-5	many	CAISLSGGHQPQHF	TGTGCCATCAGTTTGTCAGGGGGCCATCAGCCCCAGCATTTT
TRBV20-1	NA	TRBJ1-2	NA	CSARQLGLGYDYTF	TGCAGTGCTAGACAACTGGGACTGGGCTATGACTACACCTTC
TRBV7-3	NA	TRBJ2-3	few	CASSLTYTDTQYF	TGTGCCAGCAGCTTAACCTACACAGATACGCAGTATTTT
TRBV2	NA	TRBJ2-6	many	CASGGEFSGANVLTF	TGTGCCAGCGGAGGGGAGTTCTCTGGGGCCAACGTCCTGACTTTC
TRBV19	TRBD1	TRBJ1-5	NA	CASSMRGQVRRHF	TGTGCCAGTAGTATGAGAGGACAGGTCCGCCGGCATTTT
TRBV27	TRBD1	TRBJ1-1	many	CASSLRVGRTGRHWSTEAFF	TGTGCCAGCAGTTTAAGGGTAGGGAGGACAGGGAGACATTGGTCCACTGAAGCTTTCTTT
TRBV7-6	TRBD1	TRBJ2-5	many	CASSPPPTGSQETQYF	TGTGCCAGCAGCCCACCCCCGACAGGGTCCCAAGAGACCCAGTACTTC
TRBV3-1	NA	TRBJ2-4	many	CASSQTGGDIQYF	TGTGCCAGCAGCCAAACAGGTGGGGACATTCAGTACTTC
TRBV29-1	NA	TRBJ1-2	many	CSFASRRYGYTF	TGCAGTTTCGCTTCCCGGCGCTATGGCTACACCTTC